The table lists the clone carrying this TCR beta chain with many counts. Its antigen is not known. The CDR3 is 13 amino acids. CDR1 is MNHEY and CDR2 is SMNVEV in the germline V gene (reference sequence). Trimming took 7 bases from V and 0 from J, leaving 4 bases between them. The sample belongs to a study of blood T cells in healthy people across ages. Overall study results and limits: The diversity estimates, figures obtained from one million T cells, were considered underestimates.

Alongside a J-beta primer mix, a sample-barcoded 5' primer served in a second PCR lasting roughly 6 to 12 cycles. MiXCR, applied by TCRdb to the 5' RACE reads, yields one record per CDR3 protein. The sample has hundreds of thousands of distinct CDR3 sequences, approximately 30% seen once. The clonotype was recovered from a woman at least 80 years old in good health. The sequenced sample consisted of blood. This chain joins TRBV27 and TRBJ2-6; D call uncertain. The CDR3 DNA follows: TGTGCCAGCACCTACTCTGGGGCCAACGTCCTGACTTTC. This encodes CASTYSGANVLTF.